This entry features one TCR beta chain sequence. This sample stems from a study of T-cell memory formation after mild COVID-19. About the study: Among the donors, TCR clusters were largely specific to each donor.

TCRdb ran MiXCR on the 5' RACE reads and lists one entry per CDR3 protein. The table shows about 430,000 distinct CDR3 sequences, with about 20% occurring only once. Trimming stripped 6 bases from V and 15 bases from J, with 21 bases between. The CDR3 loop spans 14 amino acids. CDR1 and CDR2 (germline): WNHNN, SYGVQD (reference sequence). The V and J genes are TRBV10-1 and TRBJ2-6; D is possibly TRBD1 (6 bases). The sequenced sample consisted of PBMCs or a T cell subset sorted from them (not recorded which). The receptor's source is a man aged 18 to 35 who had mild COVID-19 (a few samples of this study predate the infection). Cell type and time point are not known. For the CDR3, the DNA is TGCGCCAGCAGCGGTAGGGCAGGGGAACAGGCCCTGACTTTC. This sequence encodes CASSGRAGEQALTF.